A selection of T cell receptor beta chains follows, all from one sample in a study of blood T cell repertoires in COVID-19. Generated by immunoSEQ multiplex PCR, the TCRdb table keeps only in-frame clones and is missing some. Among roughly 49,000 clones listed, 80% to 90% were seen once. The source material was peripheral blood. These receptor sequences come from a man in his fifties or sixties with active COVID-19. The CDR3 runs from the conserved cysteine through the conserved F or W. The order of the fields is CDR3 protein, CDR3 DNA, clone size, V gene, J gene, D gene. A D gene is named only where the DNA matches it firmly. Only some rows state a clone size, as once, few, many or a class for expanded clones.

CDR3: CASSLVSRSASEQYF
DNA: TGCGCCAGCAGCTTGGTTTCTAGATCCGCCTCCGAGCAGTACTTC
size: -
V: TRBV5-1
J: TRBJ2-7
D: -

CDR3: CASSTPGQGRPQQYF
DNA: TGTGCCAGTAGTACACCGGGACAGGGGCGACCCCAGCAGTACTTC
size: -
V: TRBV19
J: TRBJ2-7
D: TRBD1

CDR3: CASSQGVGGRTTYEQYF
DNA: TGCGCCAGCAGCCAAGGTGTAGGCGGGCGCACTACCTACGAGCAGTACTTC
size: -
V: TRBV4-3
J: TRBJ2-7
D: -

CDR3: CSVVTGGYGEKLFF
DNA: TGCAGCGTTGTCACGGGGGGTTACGGTGAAAAACTGTTTTTT
size: -
V: TRBV29-1
J: TRBJ1-4
D: -

CDR3: CASSYKEGEAFF
DNA: TGTGCCAGCAGTTATAAGGAGGGTGAAGCTTTCTTT
size: -
V: TRBV6-6
J: TRBJ1-1
D: -

CDR3: CASSSALVGTGDSYNEQFF
DNA: TGTGCCAGCAGCTCAGCCCTGGTCGGGACAGGGGACTCCTACAATGAGCAGTTCTTC
size: -
V: TRBV13
J: TRBJ2-1
D: TRBD1

CDR3: CASNKRASGSDEQFF
DNA: TGTGCCAGCAACAAAAGGGCTAGCGGTAGCGATGAGCAGTTCTTC
size: once
V: TRBV7-9
J: TRBJ2-1
D: TRBD2

CDR3: CASSKLAGAYNEQFF
DNA: TGTGCCAGCAGTAAACTAGCGGGAGCCTACAATGAGCAGTTCTTC
size: -
V: TRBV6-6
J: TRBJ2-1
D: TRBD2

CDR3: CAWSVGLRGAYEQYF
DNA: TGTGCCTGGAGTGTGGGACTCCGAGGGGCTTACGAGCAGTACTTC
size: -
V: TRBV30
J: TRBJ2-7
D: -

CDR3: CASSQDRGSSRNEQFF
DNA: TGTGCCAGCAGCCAGGACAGGGGAAGCAGCAGGAATGAGCAGTTCTTC
size: -
V: TRBV4-2
J: TRBJ2-1
D: TRBD1

CDR3: CASSQAAQAATEAFF
DNA: TGTGCCAGCAGCCAAGCGGCACAGGCTGCCACTGAAGCTTTCTTT
size: once
V: TRBV4-2
J: TRBJ1-1
D: -

CDR3: CASSLGRYEQYF
DNA: TGTGCCAGCAGCTTGGGCAGGTACGAGCAGTACTTC
size: -
V: TRBV5-6
J: TRBJ2-7
D: -

CDR3: CASSARTGGISGNTIYF
DNA: TGTGCCAGCAGCGCCCGGACAGGGGGGATCTCTGGAAACACCATATATTTT
size: -
V: TRBV7-2
J: TRBJ1-3
D: TRBD1

CDR3: CASSITRRTYTEAFF
DNA: TGTGCCAGTAGTATTACTCGACGGACATACACTGAAGCTTTCTTT
size: -
V: TRBV19
J: TRBJ1-1
D: -

CDR3: CASSLSLTLAGGDYEQYF
DNA: TGTGCCAGCAGTTTATCCCTCACACTAGCGGGAGGGGACTACGAGCAGTACTTC
size: once
V: TRBV28
J: TRBJ2-7
D: TRBD2

CDR3: CASSSGGGGQPQHF
DNA: TGCGCCAGCAGCTCAGGGGGAGGTGGTCAGCCCCAGCATTTT
size: -
V: TRBV5-1
J: TRBJ1-5
D: TRBD1

CDR3: CAIQGWVYGGYTF
DNA: TGTGCCATCCAGGGGTGGGTCTATGGAGGCTACACCTTC
size: once
V: TRBV28
J: TRBJ1-2
D: -

CDR3: CASSQGQGISGANVLTF
DNA: TGTGCCAGCAGCCAAGGGCAGGGAATATCTGGGGCCAACGTCCTGACTTTC
size: -
V: TRBV3-1/TRBV3-2
J: TRBJ2-6
D: -

CDR3: CASRSGAYSYNSPLHF
DNA: TGTGCCAGCAGATCGGGTGCATACTCCTATAATTCACCCCTCCACTTT
size: -
V: TRBV27
J: TRBJ1-6
D: -

CDR3: CASSLGSEGSGNTIYF
DNA: TGTGCCAGCAGCTTAGGTTCCGAGGGCTCTGGAAACACCATATATTTT
size: -
V: TRBV7-2
J: TRBJ1-3
D: -

CDR3: CASSSPRDKVSYEQYF
DNA: TGTGCCAGCAGCTCACCCCGGGACAAAGTGTCCTACGAGCAGTACTTC
size: -
V: TRBV7-2
J: TRBJ2-7
D: -

CDR3: CASSFRRGSGNYNEQFF
DNA: TGTGCCAGCAGCTTCCGCCGAGGGAGCGGGAACTACAATGAGCAGTTCTTC
size: -
V: TRBV11-2
J: TRBJ2-1
D: TRBD2

CDR3: CASSGTSGRLNLQRETQYF
DNA: TGTGCCAGTAGCGGGACTAGCGGGAGGCTAAATCTCCAAAGGGAGACCCAGTACTTC
size: -
V: TRBV19
J: TRBJ2-5
D: TRBD2

CDR3: CASSGGSTYLEAFF
DNA: TGTGCCAGCAGTGGGGGGTCGACTTACCTTGAAGCTTTCTTT
size: -
V: TRBV6-2/TRBV6-3
J: TRBJ1-1
D: -

CDR3: CASSDSQGFEKLFF
DNA: TGTGCCAGCAGTGACTCTCAGGGGTTTGAAAAACTGTTTTTT
size: -
V: TRBV6-5
J: TRBJ1-4
D: -

CDR3: CASTLKAHYTGELFF
DNA: TGTGCCAGCACCTTGAAGGCTCATTACACCGGGGAGCTGTTTTTT
size: -
V: TRBV27
J: TRBJ2-2
D: -

CDR3: CASSFPGTKNIQYF
DNA: TGTGCCAGCAGCTTTCCAGGGACCAAAAACATTCAGTACTTC
size: -
V: TRBV7-9
J: TRBJ2-4
D: -